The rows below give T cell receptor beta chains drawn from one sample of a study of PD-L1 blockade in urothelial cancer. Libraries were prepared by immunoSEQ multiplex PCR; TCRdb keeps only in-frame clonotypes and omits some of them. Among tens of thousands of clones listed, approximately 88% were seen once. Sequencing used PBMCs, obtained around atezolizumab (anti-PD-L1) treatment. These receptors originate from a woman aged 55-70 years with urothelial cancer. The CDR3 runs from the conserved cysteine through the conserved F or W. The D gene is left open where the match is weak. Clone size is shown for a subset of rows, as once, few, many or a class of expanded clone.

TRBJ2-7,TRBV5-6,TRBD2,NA,TGTGCCAGCAGCTTGTGGGTAGCGGGTGCTATCTCCTACGAGCAGTACTTC,CASSLWVAGAISYEQYF
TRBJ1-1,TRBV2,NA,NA,TGTGCCAGCAGTGAAGATGACAGAATGAACACTGAAGCTTTCTTT,CASSEDDRMNTEAFF
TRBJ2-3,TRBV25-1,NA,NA,TGTGCCAGCAGTGACCCTAGCGTAAGCACAGATACGCAGTATTTT,CASSDPSVSTDTQYF
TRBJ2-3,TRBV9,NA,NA,TGTGCCAGCAGCGCCGGGGGGCCATTCACAGATACGCAGTATTTT,CASSAGGPFTDTQYF
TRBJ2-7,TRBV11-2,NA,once,TGTGCCAGCAGCTTAGATCATGGAGGGTCCTACGAGCAGTACTTC,CASSLDHGGSYEQYF
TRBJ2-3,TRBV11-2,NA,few,TGTGCCAGCAGCTTAGGGACTAGCACAGATACGCAGTATTTT,CASSLGTSTDTQYF
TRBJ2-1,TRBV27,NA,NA,TGTGCCAGCAGTTTATTCCTAGCTCGTGCCCATGAGCAGTTCTTC,CASSLFLARAHEQFF
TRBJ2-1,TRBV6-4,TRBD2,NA,TGTGCCAGCAGTGCCCGAGGAGCGGGAGGGGGCAGGCTCCCGCAGTTCTTC,CASSARGAGGGRLPQFF
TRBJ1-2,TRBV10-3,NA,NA,TGTGCCATCACCGGGACACCGTCTAACTATGGCTACACCTTC,CAITGTPSNYGYTF
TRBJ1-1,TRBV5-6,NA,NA,TGTGCCAGCAGCTTAAGCCCGGACACTGAAGCTTTCTTT,CASSLSPDTEAFF
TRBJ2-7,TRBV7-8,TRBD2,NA,TGTGCCAGCAGCTTAGGTGGGACTAGAGTCTCCTACGAGCAGTACTTC,CASSLGGTRVSYEQYF
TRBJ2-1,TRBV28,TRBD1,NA,TGTGCCAGCAAACCAGCCCCGGAGGACAGGGTGGGAAATGAGCAGTTCTTC,CASKPAPEDRVGNEQFF
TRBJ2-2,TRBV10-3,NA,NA,TGTGCCATCAGTGAACACAGGGGAGGCACCGGGGAGCTGTTTTTT,CAISEHRGGTGELFF
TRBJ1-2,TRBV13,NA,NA,TGTGCCAGCAGCTCACCCGCACAGGGTGACTATGGCTACACCTTC,CASSSPAQGDYGYTF
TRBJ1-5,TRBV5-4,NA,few,TGTGCCAGCAGCTTGTTTGGGGGGGGCAATCAGCCCCAGCATTTT,CASSLFGGGNQPQHF
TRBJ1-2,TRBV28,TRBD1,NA,TGTGCCAGCGCCATGATTGCAGGGGGGTACTATGGCTACACCTTC,CASAMIAGGYYGYTF
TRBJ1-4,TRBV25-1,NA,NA,TGTGCCAGCAGTGAAGCGGGTGCAACTAATGAAAAACTGTTTTTT,CASSEAGATNEKLFF
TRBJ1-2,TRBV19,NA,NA,TGTGCCAGTAGTGGGTGGCAGGGTTTCGGTGGCTACACCTTC,CASSGWQGFGGYTF
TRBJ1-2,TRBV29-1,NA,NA,TGCAGCGTTGAGGTAGGGGCGAGAGGCTACACCTTC,CSVEVGARGYTF
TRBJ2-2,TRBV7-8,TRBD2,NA,TGTGCCAGCAGCTTAGGTTCCGAGCGGGGGGGCACCGGGGAGCTGTTTTTT,CASSLGSERGGTGELFF
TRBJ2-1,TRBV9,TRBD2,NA,TGTGCCAGCAGCGTAGCTAGCGGAACCTACAATGAGCAGTTCTTC,CASSVASGTYNEQFF
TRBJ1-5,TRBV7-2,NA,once,TGTGCCAGCAGCTTGTCGGGGGGGGGTCAGCCCCAGCATTTT,CASSLSGGGQPQHF
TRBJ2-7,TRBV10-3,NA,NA,TGTGCCATCAGTGAGGGGACGGGACTCTACGAGCAGTACTTC,CAISEGTGLYEQYF
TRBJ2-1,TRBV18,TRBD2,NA,TGTGCCAGCTCACCACTCGGGGGGACCTACAATGAGCAGTTCTTC,CASSPLGGTYNEQFF
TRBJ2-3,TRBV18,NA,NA,TGTGCCAGCTCACCACCCGCCCAGGCAGATACGCAGTATTTT,CASSPPAQADTQYF
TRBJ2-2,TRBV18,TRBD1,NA,TGTGCCAGCTCACCTTTGCCGACAGGGGCGAACACCGGGGAGCTGTTTTTT,CASSPLPTGANTGELFF